This section outlines one T cell receptor beta chain sequence together with its context. This record belongs to a study of neurological immune-mediated disorders. Trimming took off 0 bases at V and 7 bases at J, with 10 bases between the two ends. The CDR3 is 13 residues long. CDR1 and CDR2 from the germline V gene are SGHRS and YFSETQ. From the 5' RACE reads, TCRdb called clonotypes with MiXCR, one entry per CDR3 protein. The data contain tens of thousands of distinct CDR3 sequences, 4% of them singletons. Libraries from sorted cells each used about 990,000 CD4+ or CD8+ T cells. The source of this sequence is a woman between 40 and 55 years old with multiple sclerosis. Input material: CD4+ T cells from blood. The V and J genes are TRBV5-1 and TRBJ2-5; D is ambiguous. The CDR3 bases are TGCGCCAGCAGCTTGGCTGGGCTAGTGACCCAGTACTTC. Protein product: CASSLAGLVTQYF.